The text below deals with one T cell receptor beta chain. Its antigen is unknown. The sample is drawn from a study of cytomegalovirus exposure and HLA in healthy donors. Study-level findings and limits: The study flagged some 180 TCR beta chains as cytomegalovirus-associated. As confirmed in vitro, a few CMV-associated chains were specific for CMV antigens. With later analysis, a missense DCLRE1C variant became linked to TCR beta V- and J-gene trimming.

Looked up from germline, CDR1 is MDHEN and CDR2 is SYDVKM. The length of the CDR3 is 12 residues. Trimming removed 8 bases at V and 4 bases at J, with 11 bases between. PCR was performed using 60 Vbeta and 13 Jbeta primers. Clones were read by immunoSEQ multiplex PCR, and TCRdb kept only the in-frame ones, dropping some. The sample lists 130,000 or so clones, about 77% seen once, with around 1.5% in the top ten. Sequenced sample: PBMCs. The receptor was derived from a female donor in good health and CMV-seronegative. The chain links TRBV28 to TRBJ1-1; D not certain. The CDR3 DNA reads TGTGCCAGCTGCGGAAGTGTCACTGAAGCTTTCTTT. This sequence encodes CASCGSVTEAFF.